The 7 T cell receptor beta chains reported below all come from one sample, sequenced in a study of OX40 agonist ivuxolimab in advanced cancers. Clones were read by immunoSEQ multiplex PCR, and TCRdb kept only the in-frame ones, dropping some. The sample records 35,000 to 45,000 clones, about 86% being singletons. The source material was CD4+ or CD8+ T cells sorted from blood, sampled in a trial of the OX40 agonist ivuxolimab. The origin of the receptors is an adult with an advanced solid tumor such as melanoma, head and neck, liver or kidney cancer.

This chain uses TRBV29-1 with TRBJ2-2; D remains unclear. V lost 3 bases, J lost 6 bases, and 17 bases lay in between. The germline V gene has CDR1 SQVTM and CDR2 ANQGSEA. This CDR3 has 15 amino acids. DNA of the CDR3: TGCAGCGTTGAGTTGCCAGGCTACTACGCCGGGGAGCTGTTTTTT. Its translation: CSVELPGYYAGELFF.

The rearrangement uses TRBV7-3 and TRBJ2-7; no clear D. Between the trimmed V and J ends, which lost 4 bases and 3 bases, there was a span of 4 bases. The CDR3 sequence is 11 residues long. Germline V lookup: CDR1 SGHTA, CDR2 FQGTGA. Here the CDR3 reads CASSSLYEQYF. The DNA for the CDR3 is TGTGCCAGCAGCTCCCTCTACGAGCAGTACTTC.

V usage is TRBV28 and J usage is TRBJ1-2, with 8 bases identical to TRBD1. The CDR3 has 15 residues. Trimming took 4 bases from V and 4 from J; bases not matched to a gene: 8. The V gene's germline CDR1 is MDHEN and CDR2 SYDVKM. The CDR3 region is CASSYQGAPAYGYTF. The DNA of the CDR3 is TGTGCCAGCAGTTATCAGGGGGCTCCGGCCTATGGCTACACCTTC.

The chain employs TRBV4-1 and TRBJ1-2, with a possible D match to TRBD1 (6 bases). The CDR3 runs 15 residues. Trimming stripped 0 bases from V and 7 bases from J, with 15 bases between. Germline CDR1 reads MGHRA; CDR2 reads YSYEKL. In DNA form, the CDR3 reads TGCGCCAGCAGCCAAGATGGTCAGGGGATTATTGGCTACACCTTC. Amino acids: CASSQDGQGIIGYTF.

The genes are TRBV5-1 and TRBJ2-1, with 7 bases that match TRBD2. Germline-derived CDR1 and CDR2 are SGHRS and YFSETQ. CDR3 length equals 15 residues. V gave up 7 bases and J gave up 3 bases; unmatched junction bases: 10. The CDR3: CASVRGDESYNEQFF. The DNA for the CDR3 is TGCGCCAGCGTCCGGGGGGACGAGAGCTACAATGAGCAGTTCTTC.

The gene calls are TRBV4-1 and TRBJ2-3; TRBD2 agrees at 10 bases. Germline assignment: CDR1 MGHRA and CDR2 YSYEKL. This CDR3 is 16 amino acids long. Trimming at V came to 5 bases and at J to 6 bases, leaving 11 bases not matched to a gene. CDR3 amino acids: CASSYLGTSVSDTQYF. In nucleotides, the CDR3 is TGCGCCAGCAGCTACCTCGGGACTAGCGTTTCGGATACGCAGTATTTT.

V gene TRBV27 combines with J gene TRBJ1-5; 8 positions match TRBD1. Looked up from germline, CDR1 is MNHEY and CDR2 is SMNVEV (reference sequence). The CDR3 length is 14 residues. Germline trimming cut 2 bases from V and 6 bases from J; bases unmatched to any gene: 3. The CDR3 sequence: CASSLGQGLQPQHF. CDR3 sequence (DNA): TGTGCCAGCAGTTTAGGACAGGGCCTTCAGCCCCAGCATTTT.